This T cell receptor beta chain is drawn from a study of blood T cell repertoires in COVID-19. About the study: From T cells, B-cell-depleted T cells, or PBMCs came the material, which was cDNA or gDNA.

The table came from immunoSEQ multiplex PCR; TCRdb's copy has only in-frame clones and leaves some out. Of 240,000 or so clones detected, about 83% appear once; the ten largest clones hold 12%. The CDR3 totals 17 residues. Germline CDR1 and CDR2: LNHDA and SQIVND (reference sequence). The junction had 10 bases not matched to a gene; V was cut back by 1 base and J by 4 bases. This rearrangement joins TRBV19 to TRBJ2-7, with TRBD1 matching 10 bases. The sample taken for sequencing was peripheral blood. The TCR comes from a man at least 80 years old with acute or convalescent COVID-19. The CDR3 nucleotides are TGTGCCAGTAGTATAGCCATCTCCGGGACAGGGGCGTACGAGCAGTACTTC. It specifies CASSIAISGTGAYEQYF.